The rows below give T cell receptor beta chains drawn from one sample of a study of cytomegalovirus exposure and HLA in healthy donors. The protocol was immunoSEQ multiplex PCR, while the TCRdb copy is restricted to in-frame clones and leaves out a portion. This table has around 140,000 clones, about 84% appearing once. The sample taken for sequencing was PBMCs. Receptor source: a woman aged 40-49 years in good health and CMV-seropositive. CDR3s leave out the opening cysteine and the closing phenylalanine or tryptophan. The order of the fields is CDR3 length, J gene, V gene, CDR3 protein.

10 TRBJ2-1 TRBV28 ASSPNFREQF
13 TRBJ2-7 TRBV5-6 ASSLYWSRFYEQY
14 TRBJ2-1 TRBV5-1 ASSLTLAGSYNEQF
15 TRBJ1-6 TRBV5-4 ASSSRTGLSYNSPLH
13 TRBJ2-4 TRBV6-1 ASSEEGADKNIQY
13 TRBJ2-3 TRBV28 ASSLLRSHTDTQY
14 TRBJ2-7 TRBV28 ASSLSASGSSYEQY
9 TRBJ1-2 TRBV29-1 SVGQNQGYT
10 TRBJ1-1 TRBV30 ACTQVGDSAF
13 TRBJ2-1 TRBV5-6 ASRRRDRTYNEQF
10 TRBJ2-7 TRBV30 AWSPSSYEQY
11 TRBJ2-7 TRBV7-9 ASSPGLAGTPY
13 TRBJ2-3 TRBV27 ASSLRRERSDTQY
11 TRBJ2-3 TRBV7-2 ASSLDYPDTQY
14 TRBJ2-7 TRBV28 ASSRQLAETSYEQY
15 TRBJ2-3 TRBV5-1 ASSEGLAGDYADTQY
11 TRBJ1-1 TRBV6-1 AIAGTSNTEAF
13 TRBJ2-7 TRBV11-2 ASTPRGGSSYEQY
11 TRBJ1-5 TRBV30 AWSEDTLRPQH
15 TRBJ2-6 TRBV28 ASSRSGLISGANVLT